The 2 T cell receptor beta chains below were found in one sample sequenced in a study of blood T cell repertoires in COVID-19. Method: immunoSEQ multiplex PCR; TCRdb's copy keeps in-frame clones and lacks some. The sample yields about 140,000 clones, around 80% seen once. The sample consisted of peripheral blood. The receptors derive from a man aged 65 to 79 who had recovered from COVID-19.

The V gene is TRBV6-5, the J gene TRBJ2-7; 8 nucleotides align to TRBD1. This CDR3 comprises 15 residues. Germline CDR1 and CDR2: MNHEY and SVGAGI. V lost 4 bases, J lost 7 bases, and 12 bases stayed unmatched. The CDR3 sequence: CASSFRAGGLLEQYF. The CDR3 DNA follows: TGTGCCAGCAGTTTCAGGGCAGGGGGCCTCTTGGAGCAGTACTTC.

This clone was found a few times. The chain uses TRBV4-1 and TRBJ2-2; a weak D match, TRBD1 (6 bases). The CDR3 consists of 15 residues. Germline CDR1 is MGHRA and CDR2 is YSYEKL. V lost 5 bases and J 3 bases, leaving 13 bases between the germline ends. DNA for the CDR3: TGCGCCAGCAGCACCCGGGACACCTACACCGGGGAGCTGTTTTTT. This translates into CASSTRDTYTGELFF.